Sequencing of this T cell receptor (beta chain) was carried out in a study of T and B cells in COVID-19 patients. Whole-study results and caveats: Of under 2,500 TCR clusters found only in the recovered cohort, approximately 34 had low generation probability.

Multiplex PCR with BIOMED2 TRB-A/B primer pools amplified TRB rearrangements. One entry per CDR3 protein results from TCRdb running MiXCR on the multiplex PCR reads. The sample has 17,000 or so distinct CDR3 sequences, 35% to 40% seen once. Each TRB amplification used roughly 220-550 ng of genomic DNA from blood. In regard to this clonotype: Its antigen remains unidentified.

V lost 5 bases to trimming and J lost 6 bases, with 17 bases between them. Germline CDR1 MNHNS, CDR2 SASEGT. The CDR3 extends over 16 amino acids. This sequence originates from a human donor with active COVID-19. J is TRBJ1-6 and V is TRBV6-1; TRBD1 is a possible D gene (5 bases). Sequencing input: blood. CDR3 residues: CASSSGKGNGNSPLHF. The DNA of the CDR3 is TGTGCCAGCAGTTCAGGGAAAGGAAATGGTAATTCACCCCTCCACTTT.